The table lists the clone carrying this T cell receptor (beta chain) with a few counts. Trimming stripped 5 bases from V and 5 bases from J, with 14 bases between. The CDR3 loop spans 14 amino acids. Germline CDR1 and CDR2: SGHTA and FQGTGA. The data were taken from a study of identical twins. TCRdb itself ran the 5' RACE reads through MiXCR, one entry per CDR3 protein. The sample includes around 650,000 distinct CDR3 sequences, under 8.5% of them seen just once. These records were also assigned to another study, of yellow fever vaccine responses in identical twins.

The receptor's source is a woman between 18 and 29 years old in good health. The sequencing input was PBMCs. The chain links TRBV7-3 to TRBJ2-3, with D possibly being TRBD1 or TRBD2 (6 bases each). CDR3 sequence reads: CASSPDGGRDTQYF. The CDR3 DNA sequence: TGTGCCAGCAGCCCCGATGGGGGGCGAGATACGCAGTATTTT.